The 14 T cell receptor beta chains given below trace back to one sample, sequenced in a study of blood T cell repertoires in COVID-19. TCRdb's table, derived via immunoSEQ multiplex PCR, lists solely in-frame clones and lacks some. The sample gives tens of thousands of clones, 80% to 90% of which show up once; around 26% is in the top ten. The specimen was peripheral blood. The receptors were sampled from a woman of 80 years or more with COVID-19, enrolled during active disease.

There are a few counts of this clone. The gene calls are TRBV21-1 and TRBJ2-7; TRBD1, the D gene given by the table, was not confirmed from the DNA. TRBV21-1 is classified as a pseudogene. This CDR3 region has 14 residues. This CDR3 is CASSEGTAPYEQYF. For the CDR3, the DNA is TGTGCCAGCAGCGAGGGGACAGCTCCCTACGAGCAGTACTTC.

V is TRBV5-4 and J is TRBJ2-3, with 10 bases fitting TRBD2. The J segment lost 4 bases and the V segment lost 4 bases, leaving 9 bases of the junction unmatched. The CDR3 is 16 residues long. Germline V gene lookup returns CDR1 SGHNT and CDR2 YYREEE (reference sequence). CDR3: CASSPRASGGADTQYF. The CDR3 DNA follows: TGTGCCAGCAGCCCCCGTGCTAGCGGGGGTGCAGATACGCAGTATTTT.

V and J are TRBV19 and TRBJ2-2, with 10 bases that match TRBD1. After removal of 7 bases from V and 7 bases from J, the junction contained 6 bases not matched to a gene. The germline gives CDR1 LNHDA, CDR2 SQIVND (reference sequence). The CDR3 extends over 14 amino acids. CDR3 amino acids: CASMTGGLGGELFF. The CDR3 DNA is TGTGCCAGTATGACAGGGGGCTTGGGCGGGGAGCTGTTTTTT. Full variable domain (remainder filled in from reference TRBV19 and TRBJ2-2): DGGITQSPKYLFRKEGQNVTLSCEQNLNHDAMYWYRQDPGQGLRLIYYSQIVNDFQKGDIAEGYSVSREKKESFPLTVTSAQKNPTAFYLCASMTGGLGGELFFGEGSRLTVL.

The chain links TRBV5-1 to TRBJ1-5; a weak D match, TRBD1 (5 bases). The CDR3 sequence is 15 residues long. Trimming left V 5 bases short and J 3 bases short, with 15 bases between. Germline V gene lookup returns CDR1 SGHRS and CDR2 YFSETQ. DNA of the CDR3: TGCGCCAGCAGGCCGGGGGGAAGTTCCAATCAGCCCCAGCATTTT. Protein sequence: CASRPGGSSNQPQHF.

The genes are TRBV5-1 and TRBJ1-1, with TRBD1 identical over 9 bases. The germline CDR1 and CDR2 sequences are SGHRS and YFSETQ. The CDR3 loop spans 14 amino acids. V shed 2 bases, J shed 5 bases, and the junction held 4 bases outside the gene matches. In DNA form, the CDR3 reads TGCGCCAGCAGCTTACAGGGGGCTGAGACTGAAGCTTTCTTT. Its translation: CASSLQGAETEAFF.

This sequence joins TRBV27 and TRBJ2-7, with 7 nucleotides matching TRBD2. Per germline, CDR1 MNHEY and CDR2 SMNVEV (reference sequence). Trimming cost V 6 bases and J 0 bases; bases outside gene matches: 17. The CDR3 sequence is 18 residues long. CDR3 DNA sequence: TGTGCCAGCAGCTATAGTACCCCCGGACCGGGGGGCTCCTACGAGCAGTACTTC. Translated: CASSYSTPGPGGSYEQYF.

The chain employs TRBV19 and TRBJ2-7; weak D call: TRBD2 (7 bases). The V and J ends lost 5 bases and 6 bases respectively, with 8 bases between them. CDR1 is LNHDA, CDR2 SQIVND, per germline (reference sequence). The CDR3 is 11 residues long. The CDR3 DNA sequence: TGTGCCAGTAGTCGGGGGGCCGAGCAGTACTTC. As protein: CASSRGAEQYF.

Judged by abundance, this clone is medium-sized (0.01 to 0.1%). The chain has TRBV4-1 and TRBJ1-5, with TRBD1 identical over 7 bases. With V trimmed by 3 bases and J by 6 bases, 8 bases remained unmatched. Germline assignment: CDR1 MGHRA and CDR2 YSYEKL. CDR3 length: 15 residues. The DNA of the CDR3 is TGCGCCAGCAGCCATAACAGGGGAGTCAGTCAGCCCCAGCATTTT. Amino acid sequence: CASSHNRGVSQPQHF.

The rearrangement uses TRBV29-1 and TRBJ1-4; TRBD1 agrees at 8 bases. Looked up from germline, CDR1 is SQVTM and CDR2 is ANQGSEA. This CDR3 is built from 14 residues. J lost 7 bases, V lost 6 bases, and 10 bases had no gene match. The CDR3 region has the DNA TGCAGCGTCATAGACAGGGGATCTAGTGAAAAACTGTTTTTT. Protein sequence: CSVIDRGSSEKLFF.

The chain couples TRBV19 to TRBJ1-5; D is possibly TRBD1 (6 bases). Germline V CDR1 and CDR2: LNHDA, SQIVND (reference sequence). The CDR3 consists of 16 residues. The V and J ends lost 5 bases and 0 bases respectively, with 14 bases between them. CDR3 sequence (DNA): TGTGCCAGTAGTCCGACAGGATGGGATAGCAATCAGCCCCAGCATTTT. Encoded protein: CASSPTGWDSNQPQHF.

In this sample, this clone turned up once. The V call is TRBV29-1, the J call TRBJ2-7, with D perhaps TRBD1 (6 bases). This CDR3 has 11 residues. CDR1 is SQVTM and CDR2 is ANQGSEA in the germline V gene. Between the trimmed V and J ends, which lost 7 bases and 2 bases, there was a span of 9 bases. The CDR3 region has the DNA TGCAGCGCCAGGGACACCTACGAGCAGTACTTC. Protein sequence: CSARDTYEQYF.

The V gene is TRBV6-5, the J gene TRBJ1-3, with D perhaps matching TRBD1 (5 bases). The CDR3 has 15 residues. V was pared by 7 bases and J by 0 bases, with 13 bases between. The germline CDR1 and CDR2 sequences are MNHEY and SVGAGI. The CDR3 is CASKATDLSGNTIYF. CDR3 in DNA: TGTGCCAGCAAGGCGACAGACCTCTCTGGAAACACCATATATTTT.

The chain links TRBV3-1 (or the pseudogene TRBV3-2) to TRBJ2-5; a possible D gene is TRBD1 (5 bases). The CDR3 totals 16 residues. In germline, CDR1 is LGHDT, CDR2 YNNKEL (reference sequence). Trimming took off 1 base at V and 3 bases at J, with 15 bases between the two ends. DNA of the CDR3: TGTGCCAGCAGCCAAGCGGGCAGGGTGCACAAAGAGACCCAGTACTTC. It specifies CASSQAGRVHKETQYF.

The chain uses TRBV21-1 and TRBJ1-1; TRBD1 is taken as the D call from the table, unchecked against the DNA. TRBV21-1 is marked as a pseudogene. This CDR3 is 17 amino acids long. As DNA, the CDR3 is TGTGCCAGCAGCCCCCCTGGCCGGGACAGGCTGAACACTGAAGCTTTCTTT. It is translated as CASSPPGRDRLNTEAFF.